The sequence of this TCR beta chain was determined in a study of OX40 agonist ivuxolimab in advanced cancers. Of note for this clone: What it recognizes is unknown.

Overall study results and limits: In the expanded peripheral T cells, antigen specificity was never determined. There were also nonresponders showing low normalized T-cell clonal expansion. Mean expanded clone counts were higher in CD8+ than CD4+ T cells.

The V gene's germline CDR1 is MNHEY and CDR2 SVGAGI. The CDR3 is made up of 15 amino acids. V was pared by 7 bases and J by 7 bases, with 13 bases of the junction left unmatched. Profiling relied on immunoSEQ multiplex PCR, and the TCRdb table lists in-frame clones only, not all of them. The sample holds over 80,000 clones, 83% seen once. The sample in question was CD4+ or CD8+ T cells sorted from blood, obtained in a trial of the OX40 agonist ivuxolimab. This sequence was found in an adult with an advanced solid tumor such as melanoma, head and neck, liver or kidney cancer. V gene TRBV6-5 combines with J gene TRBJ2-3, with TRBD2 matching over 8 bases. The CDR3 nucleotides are TGTGCCAGCACCCCCCGGGGCGGGGGGCCTCATACGCAGTATTTT. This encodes CASTPRGGGPHTQYF.